This TCR beta chain was documented in a study of shared clonotypes between healthy human individuals. Study-wide results and limits: Despite large depth, sorted-subset datasets appeared incompletely sequenced. Estimated clonotype richness was generally higher in naive than memory subsets.

Sequencing was at deep level. Sequencing used immunoSEQ multiplex PCR; TCRdb keeps in-frame clones, though not all of them. The table includes over 850,000 clones, approximately 80% detected once. Into CD45RA+ naive and CD45RA-negative memory subsets, the CD4+ cells were split. In the case of this clone: The target antigen is unknown.

Germline CDR1 is SGHTA and CDR2 is FQGNSA. The CDR3 totals 14 residues. Germline trimming cut 1 base from V and 3 bases from J; bases unmatched to any gene: 1. Material: memory CD4+ T cells from PBMCs. The subset was: CD45RA-negative fraction. This TCR was recovered from a man younger than 35 in good health. Some clones in this sample may be carry-over from other donors' samples. V gene TRBV7-2 combines with J gene TRBJ1-1; TRBD1 aligns across 8 bases. Written as DNA, the CDR3 is TGTGCCAGCAGCTTAGACAGGGGGTACACTGAAGCTTTCTTT. This encodes CASSLDRGYTEAFF.